The 17 T cell receptor beta chains below all came from one sample that was sequenced in a study of control samples from healthy donors and cancer patients. Here immunoSEQ multiplex PCR was the method, and the copy in TCRdb shows in-frame clones only, minus some. The table lists over 150,000 clones, around 95% of them singletons. Sample: blood. The receptors derive from a man between 35 and 55 years old in good health.

The J gene is TRBJ2-3, the V gene TRBV6-1; D is uncertain. Trimming removed 3 bases at V and 11 bases at J, with 15 bases between. Germline values: CDR1 MNHNS, CDR2 SASEGT. The CDR3 runs 13 residues. The CDR3: CASSDESYLRQYF. Written as DNA, the CDR3 is TGTGCCAGCAGTGACGAGAGCTATCTAAGGCAGTATTTT.

The chain employs TRBV19 and TRBJ1-1; TRBD1 matches at 9 bases. Germline V gene sequence: CDR1 LNHDA, CDR2 SQIVND (reference sequence). This CDR3 comprises 17 residues. The ends lost 6 bases at V and 2 bases at J; junction bases unmatched: 13. This chain's CDR3 is CASSLSGPGQGNTEAFF. CDR3 in DNA: TGTGCCAGTAGCCTAAGCGGGCCGGGACAGGGTAACACTGAAGCTTTCTTT. The full variable domain, completed using reference TRBV19 and TRBJ1-1, is DGGITQSPKYLFRKEGQNVTLSCEQNLNHDAMYWYRQDPGQGLRLIYYSQIVNDFQKGDIAEGYSVSREKKESFPLTVTSAQKNPTAFYLCASSLSGPGQGNTEAFFGQGTRLTVV.

The gene calls are TRBV7-9 and TRBJ2-4; 8 nucleotides match TRBD1. This CDR3 has 14 amino acids. The V gene end was trimmed by 5 bases and the J gene end by 7 bases; junction bases not matched to a gene: 7. Germline V gene data show CDR1 as SEHNR and CDR2 as FQNEAQ (reference sequence). CDR3 DNA sequence: TGTGCCAGCAGCGTAGACAGGGGTTCGAACATTCAGTACTTC. It specifies CASSVDRGSNIQYF.

This rearrangement joins TRBV28 to TRBJ1-6; D call uncertain. CDR1 and CDR2 (germline): MDHEN, SYDVKM. The CDR3 totals 13 residues. Trimming shortened V by 5 bases and J by 4 bases, and 6 bases separated the two germline ends. Here the CDR3 DNA reads TGTGCCAGCAGTGCCCGTTATAATTCACCCCTCCACTTT. This sequence encodes CASSARYNSPLHF. Complete variable domain (other parts from reference TRBV28 and TRBJ1-6): DVKVTQSSRYLVKRTGEKVFLECVQDMDHENMFWYRQDPGLGLRLIYFSYDVKMKEKGDIPEGYSVSREKKERFSLILESASTNQTSMYLCASSARYNSPLHFGNGTRLTVT.

The chain employs TRBV18 and TRBJ2-1, with D perhaps TRBD2 (6 bases). The CDR3 is 20 residues long. Per the germline V gene, CDR1 is KGHSH and CDR2 is LQKENI. The V end lost 4 bases, the J end lost 0 bases, and 25 bases lay between the germline ends. CDR3 sequence (DNA): TGTGCCAGCTCACTCTCGACCCCGGGGGATTTTATCAGCTCCTACAATGAGCAGTTCTTC. Protein sequence: CASSLSTPGDFISSYNEQFF.

This clone was seen a single time. This chain links TRBV7-9 with TRBJ2-3; the D gene is possibly TRBD2 (5 bases). The CDR3 extends over 12 amino acids. V lost 2 bases and J lost 6, with 6 bases in between. The germline CDR1 and CDR2 sequences are SEHNR and FQNEAQ (reference sequence). The CDR3 is CASSLSGDTQYF. CDR3 DNA: TGTGCCAGCAGCTTATCGGGGGATACGCAGTATTTT. Using reference TRBV7-9 and TRBJ2-3 for the parts outside the CDR3, the full variable domain is DTGVSQNPRHKITKRGQNVTFRCDPISEHNRLYWYRQTLGQGPEFLTYFQNEAQLEKSRLLSDRFSAERPKGSFSTLEIQRTEQGDSAMYLCASSLSGDTQYFGPGTRLTVL.

CDR3: CASSLAGRGFRDEQFF. CDR3 in DNA: TGTGCCAGCAGCTTAGCGGGACGGGGGTTTAGGGATGAGCAGTTCTTC. The V call is TRBV7-2, the J call TRBJ2-1; a possible D gene is TRBD2 (6 bases). Trimming took off 0 bases at V and 8 bases at J, with 17 bases between the two ends. This CDR3 comprises 16 residues. Germline lookup yields CDR1 SGHTA and CDR2 FQGNSA.

V usage is TRBV5-1 and J usage is TRBJ1-6; a weak D match, TRBD1 (5 bases). This CDR3 spans 15 amino acids. Trimming left V 4 bases short and J 9 bases short, with 17 bases between. Germline V CDR1 and CDR2: SGHRS, YFSETQ. CDR3 loop: CASSPRDLGSSPLHF. The CDR3 region has the DNA TGCGCCAGCAGCCCCCGGGACCTTGGGAGTTCACCCCTCCACTTT. The variable domain in full, with the rest retrieved from reference TRBV5-1 and TRBJ1-6, is KAGVTQTPRYLIKTRGQQVTLSCSPISGHRSVSWYQQTPGQGLQFLFEYFSETQRNKGNFPGRFSGRQFSNSRSEMNVSTLELGDSALYLCASSPRDLGSSPLHFGNGTRLTVT.

The chain is built from TRBV30 and TRBJ1-5; TRBD1 is a possible D gene (5 bases). From germline, CDR1 is GTSNPN and CDR2 SVGIG (reference sequence). The CDR3 sequence is 11 residues long. With 3 bases removed from V and 5 bases from J, the gap between germline ends came to 5 bases. In DNA form, the CDR3 reads TGTGCCTGGAGCAGGGATCAGCCCCAGCATTTT. Translating it yields CAWSRDQPQHF. Together with reference TRBV30 and TRBJ1-5, the CDR3 gives the full variable domain: SQTIHQWPATLVQPVGSPLSLECTVEGTSNPNLYWYRQAAGRGLQLLFYSVGIGQISSEVPQNLSASRPQDRQFILSSKKLLLSDSGFYLCAWSRDQPQHFGDGTRLSIL.

The CDR3 is CASSLVRTGEELGNTEAFF. The DNA for the CDR3 is TGTGCCAGCAGCTTGGTCCGAACGGGGGAGGAATTAGGGAACACTGAAGCTTTCTTT. The V call is TRBV5-8, the J call TRBJ1-1, with D tentatively TRBD1 (5 bases). V was cut by 0 bases and J by 1 base, with 22 bases left in between. This CDR3 is 19 amino acids long. The germline V gene encodes CDR1 SGHTS and CDR2 YDEGEE.

The chain has TRBV5-6 and TRBJ2-1; D gene ambiguous. This CDR3 region has 15 residues. Germline V gives CDR1 SGHDT, CDR2 YYEEEE. The V end lost 4 bases, the J end lost 0 bases, and 11 bases lay between the germline ends. CDR3 nucleotides: TGTGCCAGCAGCAGAATAGAAAGCTCCTACAATGAGCAGTTCTTC. It specifies CASSRIESSYNEQFF.

The count of this clone is one. V is TRBV11-2 and J is TRBJ2-3, with 12 bases that match TRBD1. J was trimmed by 2 bases and V by 1 base; bases with no gene match: 10. Germline V gene sequence: CDR1 SGHAT, CDR2 FQNNGV. This CDR3 has 19 residues. CDR3 protein: CASSLGDRGLRLITDTQYF. CDR3 sequence (DNA): TGTGCCAGCAGCTTAGGGGACAGGGGGCTCCGTTTGATCACAGATACGCAGTATTTT.

This rearrangement joins TRBV7-2 to TRBJ1-1; D ambiguous. This CDR3 contains 13 residues. CDR1 SGHTA and CDR2 FQGNSA come from the germline V gene. V lost 1 base and J 6 bases, leaving 9 bases between the germline ends. CDR3 residues: CASSLVLPPEAFF. DNA of the CDR3: TGTGCCAGCAGCTTAGTTCTTCCCCCTGAAGCTTTCTTT.

This chain links TRBV29-1 with TRBJ1-2, with 9 nucleotides matching TRBD1. CDR1 and CDR2 (germline): SQVTM, ANQGSEA. The CDR3 has 14 residues. V trimming: 1 base; J trimming: 5 bases; junction bases outside the gene matches: 5. The CDR3 region has the DNA TGCAGCGTTGAAGTCCCGGGACAGGGATATGGCTACACCTTC. Its protein product is CSVEVPGQGYGYTF. The entire variable domain, with the rest obtained from reference TRBV29-1 and TRBJ1-2, is as follows: SAVISQKPSRDICQRGTSLTIQCQVDSQVTMMFWYRQQPGQSLTLIATANQGSEATYESGFVIDKFPISRPNLTFSTLTVSNMSPEDSSIYLCSVEVPGQGYGYTFGSGTRLTVV.

The CDR3 nucleotides are TGTGCCAGCAGTTACGGGGGGGCGCCTGGGGCCAACGTCCTGACTTTC. It yields the protein CASSYGGAPGANVLTF. This chain joins TRBV6-5 and TRBJ2-6; D perhaps matches TRBD2 (7 bases). Trimming left V 2 bases short and J 2 bases short, with 10 bases between. The CDR3 sequence is 16 residues long. The germline gives CDR1 MNHEY, CDR2 SVGAGI.

The genes are TRBV9 and TRBJ1-1; 10 positions match TRBD1. The trim removed 3 bases at V and 5 bases at J, leaving 7 bases unmatched. The germline gives CDR1 SGDLS, CDR2 YYNGEE. This CDR3 has 15 residues. As DNA, the CDR3 is TGTGCCAGCAGCGCCAGACAGGGGGCATCGACTGAAGCTTTCTTT. Translation: CASSARQGASTEAFF.

The chain couples TRBV25-1 to TRBJ1-2; D not resolved. Germline lookup yields CDR1 MGHDK and CDR2 SYGVNS. Trimming cost V 3 bases and J 4 bases, with 9 bases left between them. CDR3 length: 13 amino acids. The CDR3: CASSEGGSYGYTF. Here the CDR3 DNA reads TGTGCCAGCAGTGAGGGCGGCAGCTATGGCTACACCTTC.